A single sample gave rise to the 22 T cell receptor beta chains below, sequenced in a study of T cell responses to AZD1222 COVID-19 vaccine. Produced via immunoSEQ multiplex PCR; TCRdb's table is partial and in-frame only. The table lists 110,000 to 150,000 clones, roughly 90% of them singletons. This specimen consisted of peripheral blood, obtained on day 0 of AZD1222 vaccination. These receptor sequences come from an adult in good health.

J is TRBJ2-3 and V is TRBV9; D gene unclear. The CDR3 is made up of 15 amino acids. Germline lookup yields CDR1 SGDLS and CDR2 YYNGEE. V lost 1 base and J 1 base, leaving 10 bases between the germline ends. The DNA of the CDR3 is TGTGCCAGCAGCGTAAGCGCGATCGGCACAGATACGCAGTATTTT. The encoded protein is CASSVSAIGTDTQYF.

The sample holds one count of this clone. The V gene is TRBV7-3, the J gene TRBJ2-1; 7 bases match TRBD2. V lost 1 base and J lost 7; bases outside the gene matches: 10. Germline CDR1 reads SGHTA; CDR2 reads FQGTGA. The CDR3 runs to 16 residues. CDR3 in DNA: TGTGCCAGCAGCTTAATGGAGACTAGCCCAATTAATGAGCAGTTCTTC. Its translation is CASSLMETSPINEQFF.

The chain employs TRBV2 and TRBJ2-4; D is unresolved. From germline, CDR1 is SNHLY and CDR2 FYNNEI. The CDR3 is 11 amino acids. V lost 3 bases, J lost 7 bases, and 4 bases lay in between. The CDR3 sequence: CASSEFNIQYF. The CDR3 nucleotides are TGTGCCAGCAGTGAGTTCAACATTCAGTACTTC.

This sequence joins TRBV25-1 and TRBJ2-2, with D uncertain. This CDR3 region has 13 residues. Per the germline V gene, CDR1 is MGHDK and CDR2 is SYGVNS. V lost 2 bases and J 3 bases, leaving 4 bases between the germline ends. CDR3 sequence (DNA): TGTGCCAGCAGTGAACTCGACACCGGGGAGCTGTTTTTT. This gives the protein CASSELDTGELFF.

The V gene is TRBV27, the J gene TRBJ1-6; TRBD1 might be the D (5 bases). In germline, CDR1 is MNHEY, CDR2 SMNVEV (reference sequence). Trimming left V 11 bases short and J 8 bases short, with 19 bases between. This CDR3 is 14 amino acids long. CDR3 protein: CASHPGSGYSPLHF. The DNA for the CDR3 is TGTGCCTCCCACCCCGGGTCAGGGTATTCACCCCTCCACTTT.

In nucleotides, the CDR3 is TGTGCCAGCAGTTTCCAACCGCCGACAGGGGGCAGTTCACCCCTCCACTTT. This gives the protein CASSFQPPTGGSSPLHF. This chain uses TRBV27 with TRBJ1-6; 10 bases match TRBD1. Germline CDR1 MNHEY, CDR2 SMNVEV (reference sequence). V dropped 3 bases and J dropped 9; count of bases not matched to a gene: 11. This CDR3 comprises 17 residues.

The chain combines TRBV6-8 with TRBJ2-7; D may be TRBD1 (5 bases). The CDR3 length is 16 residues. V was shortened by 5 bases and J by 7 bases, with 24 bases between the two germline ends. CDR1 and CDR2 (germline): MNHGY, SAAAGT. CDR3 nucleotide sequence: TGTGCCAGCAGTATCCGACAGACTCCAAGGGTAAAGGAGCAGTACTTC. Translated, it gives CASSIRQTPRVKEQYF.

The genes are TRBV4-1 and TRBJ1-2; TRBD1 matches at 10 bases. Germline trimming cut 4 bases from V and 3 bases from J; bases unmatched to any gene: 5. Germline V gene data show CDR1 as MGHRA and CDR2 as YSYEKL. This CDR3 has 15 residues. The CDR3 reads CASSPGQGRHYGYTF. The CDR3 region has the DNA TGCGCCAGCAGCCCGGGACAGGGGCGGCACTATGGCTACACCTTC.

CDR3 in amino acids: CATSRRTADQPQHF. The DNA for the CDR3 is TGTGCCACCAGCAGAAGGACAGCCGATCAGCCCCAGCATTTT. The chain uses TRBV15 and TRBJ1-5, with a possible D match to TRBD1 (6 bases). This CDR3 has 14 amino acids. V shed 2 bases and J shed 5 bases, with 10 bases lying between them. Germline-derived CDR1 and CDR2 are LNHNV and YYDKDF (reference sequence).

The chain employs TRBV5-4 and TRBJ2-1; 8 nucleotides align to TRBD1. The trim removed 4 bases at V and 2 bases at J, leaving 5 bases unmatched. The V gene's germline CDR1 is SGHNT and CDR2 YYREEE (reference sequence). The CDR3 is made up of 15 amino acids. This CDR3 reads CASSLGTGPYNEQFF. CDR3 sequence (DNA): TGTGCCAGCAGCCTAGGGACAGGCCCCTACAATGAGCAGTTCTTC.

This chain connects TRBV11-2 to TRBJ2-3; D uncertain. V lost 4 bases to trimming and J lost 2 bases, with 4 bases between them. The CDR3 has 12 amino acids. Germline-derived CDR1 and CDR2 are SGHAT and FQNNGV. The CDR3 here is CASSSDTDTQYF. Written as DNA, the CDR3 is TGTGCCAGCAGCTCAGACACAGATACGCAGTATTTT.

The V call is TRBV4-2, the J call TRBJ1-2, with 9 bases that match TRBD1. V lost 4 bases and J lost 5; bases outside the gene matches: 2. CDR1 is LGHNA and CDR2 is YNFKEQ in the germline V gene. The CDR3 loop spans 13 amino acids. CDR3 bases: TGTGCCAGCAGCCGGGGACAGGGTTATGGCTACACCTTC. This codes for CASSRGQGYGYTF.

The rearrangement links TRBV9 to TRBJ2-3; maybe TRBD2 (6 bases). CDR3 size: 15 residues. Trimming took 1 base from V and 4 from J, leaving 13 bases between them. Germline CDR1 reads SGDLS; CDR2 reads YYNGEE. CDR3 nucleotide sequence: TGTGCCAGCAGCGTATCAGGGACTGGGGCAGATACGCAGTATTTT. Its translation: CASSVSGTGADTQYF.

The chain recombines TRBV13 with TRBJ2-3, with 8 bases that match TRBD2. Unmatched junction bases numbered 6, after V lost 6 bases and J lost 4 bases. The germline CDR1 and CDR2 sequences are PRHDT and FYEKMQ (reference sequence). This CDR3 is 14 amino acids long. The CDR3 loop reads CASRVAGTADTQYF. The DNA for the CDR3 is TGTGCCAGCAGGGTAGCGGGAACGGCAGATACGCAGTATTTT.

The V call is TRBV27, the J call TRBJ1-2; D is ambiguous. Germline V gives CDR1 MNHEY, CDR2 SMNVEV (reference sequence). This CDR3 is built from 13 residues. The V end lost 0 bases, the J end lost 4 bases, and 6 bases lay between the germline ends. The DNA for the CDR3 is TGTGCCAGCAGTTTATCAGCCACCTATGGCTACACCTTC. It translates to CASSLSATYGYTF.

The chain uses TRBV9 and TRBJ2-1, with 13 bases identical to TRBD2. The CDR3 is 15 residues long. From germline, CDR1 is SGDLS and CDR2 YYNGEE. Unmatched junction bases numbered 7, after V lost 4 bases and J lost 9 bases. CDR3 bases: TGTGCCAGCAGCCCCCGGACTAGCGGGAGCTCTGAGCAGTTCTTC. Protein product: CASSPRTSGSSEQFF.

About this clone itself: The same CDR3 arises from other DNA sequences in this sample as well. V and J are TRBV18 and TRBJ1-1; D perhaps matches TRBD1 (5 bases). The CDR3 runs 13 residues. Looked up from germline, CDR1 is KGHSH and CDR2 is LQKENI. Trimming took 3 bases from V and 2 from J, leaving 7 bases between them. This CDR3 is CASSPQGNTEAFF. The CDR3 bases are TGTGCCAGCTCACCCCAGGGTAACACTGAAGCTTTCTTT.

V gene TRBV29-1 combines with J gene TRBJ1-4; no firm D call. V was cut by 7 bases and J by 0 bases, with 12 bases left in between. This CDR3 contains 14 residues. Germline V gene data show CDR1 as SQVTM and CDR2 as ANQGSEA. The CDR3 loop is CSAVGPATNEKLFF. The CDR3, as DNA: TGCAGCGCGGTGGGTCCGGCAACTAATGAAAAACTGTTTTTT.

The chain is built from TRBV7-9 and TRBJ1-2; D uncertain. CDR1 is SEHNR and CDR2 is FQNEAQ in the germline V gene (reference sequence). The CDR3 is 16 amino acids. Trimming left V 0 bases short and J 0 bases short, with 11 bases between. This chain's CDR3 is CASSLALEQPNYGYTF. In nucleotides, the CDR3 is TGTGCCAGCAGCTTAGCCCTGGAACAACCTAACTATGGCTACACCTTC.

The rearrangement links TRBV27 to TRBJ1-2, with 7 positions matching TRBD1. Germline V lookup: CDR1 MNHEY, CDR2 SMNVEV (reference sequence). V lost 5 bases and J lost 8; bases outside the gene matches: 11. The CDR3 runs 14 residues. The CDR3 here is CASSGREGGEGYTF. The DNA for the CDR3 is TGTGCCAGCAGTGGCCGGGAAGGGGGCGAAGGCTACACCTTC.

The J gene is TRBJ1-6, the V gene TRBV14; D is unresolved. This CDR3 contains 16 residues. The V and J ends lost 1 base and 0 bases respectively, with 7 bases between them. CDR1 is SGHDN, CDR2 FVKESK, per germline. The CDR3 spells CASSQGPSSYNSPLHF. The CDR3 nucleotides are TGTGCCAGCAGCCAAGGTCCTAGCTCCTATAATTCACCCCTCCACTTT.

CDR3 region: CASSPGTGGSPLHF. The CDR3 bases are TGCGCCAGCAGCCCCGGGACAGGAGGGTCACCCCTCCACTTT. The chain recombines TRBV5-1 with TRBJ1-6, with 8 bases aligning to TRBD1. Germline loops: CDR1 SGHRS, CDR2 YFSETQ. J was trimmed by 10 bases and V by 4 bases; bases with no gene match: 7. This CDR3 has 14 amino acids. Variable domain in full (rest from reference TRBV5-1 and TRBJ1-6): KAGVTQTPRYLIKTRGQQVTLSCSPISGHRSVSWYQQTPGQGLQFLFEYFSETQRNKGNFPGRFSGRQFSNSRSEMNVSTLELGDSALYLCASSPGTGGSPLHFGNGTRLTVT.